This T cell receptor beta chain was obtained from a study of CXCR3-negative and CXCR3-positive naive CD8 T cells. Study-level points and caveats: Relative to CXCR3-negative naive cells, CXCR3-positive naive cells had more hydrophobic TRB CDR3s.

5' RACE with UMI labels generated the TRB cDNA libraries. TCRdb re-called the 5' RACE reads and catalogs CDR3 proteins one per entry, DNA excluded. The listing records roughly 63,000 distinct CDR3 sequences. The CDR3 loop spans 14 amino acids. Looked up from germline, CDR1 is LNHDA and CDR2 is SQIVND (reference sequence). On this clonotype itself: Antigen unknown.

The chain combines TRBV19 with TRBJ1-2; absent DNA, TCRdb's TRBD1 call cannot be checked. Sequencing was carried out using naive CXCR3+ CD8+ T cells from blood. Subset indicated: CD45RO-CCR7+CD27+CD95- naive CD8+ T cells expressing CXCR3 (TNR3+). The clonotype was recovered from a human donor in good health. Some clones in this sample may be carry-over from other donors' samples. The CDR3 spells CASSISGHEGGYTF.